Given below is one T cell receptor (beta chain) in context. In the source study's methods: Reference gene primers were amplified, and this amplification served to estimate nucleated cell counts. Generated by immunoSEQ multiplex PCR, the TCRdb table keeps only in-frame clones and is missing some. D and trimming come from the DNA, and the V and J calls and clone size come from that table. Of about 75,000 clones in the sample, 87% were seen once. The data were taken from a study of blood T cell repertoires in COVID-19. Study-wide context: Samples representing acute and convalescent COVID-19 were sourced from the United States, Italy and Spain. T cells, B-cell-depleted T cells, or PBMCs provided the cDNA or gDNA that served as material.

CDR3 length: 15 residues. Looked up from germline, CDR1 is SGHRS and CDR2 is YFSETQ. Trimming pared 4 bases from V and 2 bases from J, leaving 14 bases between. The gene calls are TRBV5-1 and TRBJ2-3; maybe TRBD1 (6 bases). The sequence derives from a woman aged 45-65 years with acute or convalescent COVID-19. The material sequenced was peripheral blood. The DNA of the CDR3 is TGCGCCAGCAGCACCAGGGGTGTGGTCACAGATACGCAGTATTTT. Protein sequence: CASSTRGVVTDTQYF.